Reported below is one TCR beta chain. This could be a read error, since a much larger clone is one nucleotide away. Other DNA sequences within the sample encode an identical CDR3. This entry is derived from a study of shared clonotypes between healthy human individuals. The investigators split CD4+ cells into a CD45RA+ naive subset and a CD45RA-negative memory subset. The germline V and J ends were trimmed by 5 bases and 6 bases, with 21 bases remaining between them. CDR1 is SQVTM, CDR2 ANQGSEA, per germline. The CDR3 totals 15 residues. Here immunoSEQ multiplex PCR was the method, and the copy in TCRdb shows in-frame clones only, minus some. This table holds over 850,000 clones, around 82% found once.

V usage is TRBV29-1 and J usage is TRBJ2-3, with D possibly called TRBD1 or TRBD2 (6 bases each). Sequencing input: memory CD4+ T cells from PBMCs. Subset indicated: CD45RA-negative fraction. This sequence was found in a man between 18 and 29 years old in good health. Some clones in this sample may be carry-over from other donors' samples. CDR3 nucleotides: TGCAGCGTTCTTACAGGGTTGGACTACACGGATACGCAGTATTTT. This gives the protein CSVLTGLDYTDTQYF.